The T cell receptor beta chain under discussion was sequenced for a study of Graves' ophthalmopathy and Graves' hyperthyroidism (dated by TCRdb to between 2018 and 2020). Concerning the study at large: Peripheral blood samples were taken at the time of initial diagnosis, before any treatment was given. The independent validation cohort included 18 to 20 hyperthyroidism patients plus 17 patients who later progressed from hyperthyroidism to ophthalmopathy. The study used TCR beta repertoire signatures to distinguish Graves' ophthalmopathy from Graves' hyperthyroidism and to predict progression to ophthalmopathy. To explore V-J signatures distinguishing ophthalmopathy from hyperthyroidism, a discovery set of under 110 patients (fewer than 45 ophthalmopathy, roughly 60 stable hyperthyroidism) was enrolled. Following sampling, methimazole starting at 30 mg daily was administered to hyperthyroidism patients, and high-dose intravenous methylprednisolone was administered to ophthalmopathy patients. In total, around 140 blood samples were TCR-sequenced: some 40 ophthalmopathy, over 70 hyperthyroidism and roughly 17 hyperthyroidism-to-ophthalmopathy patients. T-cell repertoires of thyroid tissue and blood were compared in over 5 hyperthyroidism patients. For training and testing, the 80 to 100 patients in the discovery cohort were randomly divided in a 7:3 ratio. Paper-wide results and their limitations: Most expanded thyroid clonotypes with a frequency above 0.001 also appeared in blood, which suggests that blood repertoires may reflect the immune response in the thyroid. In validation, the model predicted ophthalmopathy progression with less than 71% sensitivity and 72% to 80% specificity; 12 predicted patients were CT-confirmed with GO in a median of 6.5 months. The 13-signature model separated ophthalmopathy from stable hyperthyroidism with 85% to 90% sensitivity and almost 84% specificity in cross-validation, and 80%/75% in the test set. No statistical method was used to set the sample size in advance, and the investigators knew which group each participant was assigned to.

This clonotype was seen at least ten times. It lacks a known antigen. The record has no base qualities; no much larger clone is one base away. For repertoire sequencing, TCR beta CDR3 regions were amplified from RNA transcripts. The first round was an RT-PCR using HTBI primers with the Qiagen OneStep RT-PCR kit, and this first round was followed by a second-round multiplex PCR, then size selection and purification. The libraries underwent paired-end sequencing with 100 bp reads on an Illumina HiSeq2000. In the paper's pipeline: SOAPnuke was used for read processing, and reads with adapters, uncalled bases, a mean Phred below 15, or no exact constant-primer or identifier match were discarded. COPE v1.2.5 was used to merge high-quality paired reads. Each unique nucleotide sequence was defined as a clonotype, and clonotypes were aligned to IMGT TRB V, D and J references with MiTCR v1.1. Analysis was restricted to V-J combinations with a frequency above 0.0001, which covered 99.2% of repertoires. For each V-J combination, a TCR clonal expansion and chaos score was defined as the ratio of F50 clonal expansion to chaos observed in the TCRdist matrix. Welch's t-statistics and random forest were used to narrow the features down to more than 10 V-J combinations, which were then fed into a naive Bayes classifier. Thyroid-blood repertoire similarity was quantified with the Morisita-Horn index. TCRdb passed the public sequencing reads through fastp at Q25 and MiXCR, retaining productive beta sequences. Merged by CDR3 protein, the rows form single entries marked with the most common genes and DNA. None of the V and J calls come from the authors' own analysis; TCRdb made them. The sample yields 400,000 to 500,000 distinct CDR3 sequences; over 20% were counted once. The ten top clones hold 2.5% to 3.5% of the sample.

Hyperthyroidism was considered stable if no progression to ophthalmopathy occurred within 18 months of follow-up. Hyperthyroidism patients were newly diagnosed, with disease duration under 2 months, and aged 18 to 65 years. Patients were excluded if they had other autoimmune diseases, uncontrolled infections, pregnancy or lactation. Diagnosis was based on clinical symptoms, serum thyroxine, TRAb, thyroid ultrasound and orbital computed tomography. Using Ficoll-Paque density gradient centrifugation, PBMCs were isolated from 9.5 to 10 ml of fresh peripheral blood. Total RNA was extracted using Trizol reagent, and RNA quality was checked on an Agilent 2100 Bioanalyzer. The junction carries 9 bases between V and J, which are trimmed by 0 bases and 2 bases respectively. From the cysteine through the phenylalanine, the CDR3 covers 14 amino acids. Only the CDR3 portion is preserved as DNA: 42 bases, with reading frame beginning at the first base. Per the germline V gene, SGDLS is the CDR1 and YYNGEE is the CDR2.

The sequence is built from TRBV9 and TRBJ2-7; matching of 5 bases hints at TRBD2 as the D gene. The receptor's source is a woman under 30 with stable Graves' hyperthyroidism. Donor details come from another sample of the same person, matched by shared clones. Sequenced input: peripheral blood. The CDR3 region: CASSVEARAYEQYF. In nucleotide form, the sequence is TGTGCCAGCAGCGTAGAAGCGCGGGCCTACGAGCAGTACTTC.